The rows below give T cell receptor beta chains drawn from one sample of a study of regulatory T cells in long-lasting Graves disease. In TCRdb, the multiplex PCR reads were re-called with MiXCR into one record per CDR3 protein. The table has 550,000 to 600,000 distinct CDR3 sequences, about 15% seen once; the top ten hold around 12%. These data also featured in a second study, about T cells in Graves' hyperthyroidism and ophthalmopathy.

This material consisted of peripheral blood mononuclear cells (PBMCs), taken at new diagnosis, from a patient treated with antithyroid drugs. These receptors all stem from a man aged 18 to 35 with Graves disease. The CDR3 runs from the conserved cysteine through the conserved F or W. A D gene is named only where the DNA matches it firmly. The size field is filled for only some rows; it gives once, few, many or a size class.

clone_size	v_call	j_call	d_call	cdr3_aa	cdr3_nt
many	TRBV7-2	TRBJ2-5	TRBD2	CASSPRTSGSETQYF	TGTGCCAGCAGCCCCCGGACTAGCGGGAGTGAGACCCAGTACTTC
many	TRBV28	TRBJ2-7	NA	CASSFSQATFSYEQYF	TGTGCCAGCAGTTTCTCTCAAGCTACATTCTCCTACGAGCAGTACTTC
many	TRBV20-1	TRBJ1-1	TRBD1	CSARGGTVNTEAFF	TGCAGTGCTAGAGGCGGGACAGTGAACACTGAAGCTTTCTTT
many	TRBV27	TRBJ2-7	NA	CASSFGQTYEQYF	TGTGCCAGCAGTTTCGGACAGACCTACGAGCAGTACTTC
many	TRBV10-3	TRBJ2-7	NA	CAISEGGDEQYF	TGTGCCATCAGTGAGGGAGGGGACGAGCAGTACTTC
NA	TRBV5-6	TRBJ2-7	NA	CASSLLDLNYEQYF	TGTGCCAGCAGCTTGCTGGACCTGAACTACGAGCAGTACTTC
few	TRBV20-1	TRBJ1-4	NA	CSAIRIGMGWEKLFF	TGCAGTGCTATTAGAATTGGAATGGGGTGGGAAAAACTGTTTTTT
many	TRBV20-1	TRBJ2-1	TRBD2	CSAKPPTSGSVNEQFF	TGCAGTGCCAAACCGCCTACTAGCGGGAGTGTGAATGAGCAGTTCTTC
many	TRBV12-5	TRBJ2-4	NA	CASANAAKNIQYF	TGTGCTAGTGCCAACGCAGCCAAAAACATTCAGTACTTC
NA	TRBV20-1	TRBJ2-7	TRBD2	CSARVTSGISPDEQYF	TGCAGTGCCAGAGTGACTAGCGGGATCAGTCCAGACGAGCAGTACTTC
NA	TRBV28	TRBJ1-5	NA	CASSVRGAGNQPQHF	TGTGCCAGCAGCGTAAGAGGGGCAGGGAATCAGCCCCAGCATTTT
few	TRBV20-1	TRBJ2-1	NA	CSARESGLFGNEQFF	TGCAGTGCTAGGGAAAGCGGACTGTTTGGGAATGAGCAGTTCTTC
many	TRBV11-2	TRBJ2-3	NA	CASCRWGSGDTQYF	TGTGCCAGCTGCCGGTGGGGGAGTGGAGATACGCAGTATTTT
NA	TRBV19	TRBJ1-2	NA	CASSLEGQYNYGYTF	TGTGCCAGTAGTCTAGAAGGACAGTACAACTATGGCTACACCTTC
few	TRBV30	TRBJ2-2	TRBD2	CAWSAMSGRGTGELFF	TGTGCCTGGAGTGCTATGAGCGGGAGAGGGACCGGGGAGCTGTTTTTT
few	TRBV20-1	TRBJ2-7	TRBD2	CSPSGVDEQYF	TGCAGTCCTAGCGGAGTCGACGAGCAGTACTTC
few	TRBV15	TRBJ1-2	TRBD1	CATSPAGQAYNYGYTF	TGTGCCACCAGCCCCGCGGGACAGGCCTACAATTATGGCTACACCTTC
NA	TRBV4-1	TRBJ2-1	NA	CASSQKPGPDAGEQFF	TGCGCCAGCAGCCAGAAGCCGGGACCCGATGCAGGCGAGCAGTTCTTC
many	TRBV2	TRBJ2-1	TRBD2	CASAGLAGANEQFF	TGTGCCAGCGCTGGACTAGCGGGAGCGAATGAGCAGTTCTTC
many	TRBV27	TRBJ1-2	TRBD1	CASSWGQAGGYTF	TGTGCCAGCAGTTGGGGACAGGCCGGCGGCTACACCTTC
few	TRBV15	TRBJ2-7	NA	CATSRGFTTSGYEQYF	TGTGCCACCAGCAGAGGGTTCACCACCAGTGGTTACGAGCAGTACTTC
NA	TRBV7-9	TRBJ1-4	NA	CASSFHGEKLFF	TGTGCCAGCAGCTTCCATGGGGAAAAACTGTTTTTT
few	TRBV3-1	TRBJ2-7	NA	CASSRLRGDEQYF	TGTGCCAGCAGCCGCCTGAGGGGGGACGAGCAGTACTTC
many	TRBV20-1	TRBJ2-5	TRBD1	CSASTLTGERGETQYF	TGCAGTGCTAGCACACTCACAGGGGAAAGGGGAGAGACCCAGTACTTC
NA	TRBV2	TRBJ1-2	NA	CASSGDTAFGYTF	TGTGCCAGCAGCGGGGACACAGCTTTCGGCTACACCTTC
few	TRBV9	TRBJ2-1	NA	CASSVAAYRAHEQFF	TGTGCCAGCAGCGTAGCTGCGTACAGGGCGCATGAGCAGTTCTTC
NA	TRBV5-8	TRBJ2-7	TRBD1	CASSSSRDRFGEYEQYF	TGTGCCAGCAGCTCGTCCCGGGACAGGTTCGGGGAATACGAGCAGTACTTC
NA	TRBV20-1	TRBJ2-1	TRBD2	CSARGWVRGAHSYNEQFF	TGCAGTGCTAGAGGGTGGGTGCGGGGGGCCCACTCCTACAATGAGCAGTTCTTC
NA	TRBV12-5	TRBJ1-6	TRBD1	CASGLLTGGRGSPLHF	TGTGCTAGTGGTTTGCTAACAGGGGGAAGAGGTTCACCCCTCCACTTT
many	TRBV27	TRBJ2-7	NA	CASSSLGLLYEQYF	TGTGCCAGCAGTTCTCTCGGACTGCTCTACGAGCAGTACTTC
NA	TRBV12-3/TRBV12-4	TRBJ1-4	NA	CASSGGGRNEKLFF	TGTGCCAGCAGTGGGGGAGGAAGGAATGAAAAACTGTTTTTT
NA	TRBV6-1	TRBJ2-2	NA	CASSVEGSNTGELFF	TGTGCCAGCAGTGTTGAAGGTTCGAACACCGGGGAGCTGTTTTTT
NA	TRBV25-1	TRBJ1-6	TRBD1	CASRRGQGNSPLHF	TGTGCCAGCAGAAGGGGGCAAGGGAATTCACCCCTCCACTTT
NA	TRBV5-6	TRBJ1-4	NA	CASSPIHRPGEKLFF	TGTGCCAGCAGCCCCATTCACAGGCCGGGTGAAAAACTGTTTTTT
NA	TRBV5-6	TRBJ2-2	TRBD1	CASVHRGRFGTGELFF	TGTGCCAGTGTGCACAGGGGGCGCTTTGGGACCGGGGAGCTGTTTTTT
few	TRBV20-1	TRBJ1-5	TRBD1	CSAADRGGSNQPQHF	TGCAGTGCTGCGGACAGGGGAGGTAGCAATCAGCCCCAGCATTTT
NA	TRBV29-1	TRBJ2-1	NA	CSVVPGGDNEQFF	TGCAGCGTTGTCCCAGGAGGAGACAATGAGCAGTTCTTC
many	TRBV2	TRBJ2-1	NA	CASRQRDESYNEQFF	TGTGCCAGCAGACAACGAGACGAAAGCTACAATGAGCAGTTCTTC
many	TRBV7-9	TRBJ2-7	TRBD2	CASSFYSGVAPYEQYF	TGTGCCAGCAGCTTCTATAGCGGGGTGGCCCCCTACGAGCAGTACTTC
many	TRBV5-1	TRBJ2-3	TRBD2	CASSWGEAGGPDTQYF	TGCGCCAGCAGCTGGGGGGAAGCGGGAGGGCCAGATACGCAGTATTTT
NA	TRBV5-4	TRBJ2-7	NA	CASSLGGRISEQYF	TGTGCCAGCAGCTTGGGTGGGAGGATTTCCGAGCAGTACTTC
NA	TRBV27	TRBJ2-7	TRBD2	CASSFLGTSGTYEQYF	TGTGCCAGCAGTTTTCTTGGGACTAGCGGGACCTACGAGCAGTACTTC
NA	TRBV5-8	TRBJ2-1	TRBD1	CASSLAPGTGSYNEQFF	TGTGCCAGCAGCTTGGCACCAGGGACAGGGTCCTACAATGAGCAGTTCTTC
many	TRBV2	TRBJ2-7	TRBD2	CASRPGLGHYEQYF	TGTGCCAGCAGACCGGGACTAGGACACTACGAGCAGTACTTC
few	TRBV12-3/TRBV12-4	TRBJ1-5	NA	CASTNRGGSQPQHF	TGTGCCAGCACCAATCGGGGGGGCTCTCAGCCCCAGCATTTT
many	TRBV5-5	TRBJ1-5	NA	CASTPEGTRNQPQHF	TGTGCCAGCACCCCGGAAGGGACGCGCAATCAGCCCCAGCATTTT
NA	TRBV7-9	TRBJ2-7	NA	CASSQTGWSGYEQYF	TGTGCCAGCAGCCAGACCGGCTGGTCGGGCTACGAGCAGTACTTC
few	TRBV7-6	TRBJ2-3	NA	CASSLHPGTTDTQYF	TGTGCCAGCAGCTTACATCCGGGAACGACAGATACGCAGTATTTT
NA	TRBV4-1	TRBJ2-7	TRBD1	CASSHGTVNYEQYF	TGCGCCAGCAGCCACGGGACAGTAAATTACGAGCAGTACTTC
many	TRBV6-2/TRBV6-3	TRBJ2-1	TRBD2	CASRPGLAGVNEQFF	TGTGCCAGCAGGCCGGGACTAGCGGGAGTCAATGAGCAGTTCTTC
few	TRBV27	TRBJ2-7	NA	CASSFSASEQYF	TGTGCCAGCAGTTTCTCCGCCTCGGAGCAGTACTTC
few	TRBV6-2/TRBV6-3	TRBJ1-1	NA	CASRGGRSLFIDTEAFF	TGTGCCAGCAGAGGTGGTCGGAGCCTCTTTATTGACACTGAAGCTTTCTTT